These 32 T cell receptor beta chains were sequenced from one sample in a study of control samples from healthy donors and cancer patients. Some clones are missing from TCRdb's copy, which holds only in-frame ones; the method was immunoSEQ multiplex PCR. The sample has roughly 88,000 clones, 91% seen once. Sample: blood. The receptors come from a man aged 45-65 years in good health.

The genes are TRBV11-2 and TRBJ1-1; D gene unclear. The germline V gene encodes CDR1 SGHAT and CDR2 FQNNGV. V lost 3 bases and J lost 1, with 6 bases in between. CDR3 length: 13 residues. The CDR3 bases are TGTGCCAGCAGCTTCTCAGGGAACACTGAAGCTTTCTTT. Translated: CASSFSGNTEAFF.

This clone was picked up a small number of times. The genes are TRBV24-1 and TRBJ2-7; D call uncertain. The V gene lost 4 bases and the J gene lost 5 bases, with 11 bases spanning the gap. Germline assignment: CDR1 KGHDR and CDR2 SFDVKD. CDR3 length equals 13 residues. This CDR3 reads CATSEGYDNEQYF. In DNA form, the CDR3 reads TGTGCCACCAGTGAGGGGTATGACAACGAGCAGTACTTC.

This chain links TRBV5-1 with TRBJ2-1; 11 bases align to TRBD2. V lost 3 bases and J lost 0; bases outside the gene matches: 20. CDR1 is SGHRS and CDR2 is YFSETQ in the germline V gene. This CDR3 region has 22 residues. The chain's CDR3 is CASSSTLGSSGGPSSSYNEQFF. The CDR3 region has the DNA TGCGCCAGCAGCTCCACCCTCGGTTCTAGCGGGGGGCCTTCGAGCTCCTACAATGAGCAGTTCTTC.

The genes are TRBV19 and TRBJ2-1; TRBD2 matches 10 bases. This CDR3 is built from 13 residues. Per the germline V gene, CDR1 is LNHDA and CDR2 is SQIVND (reference sequence). The trim removed 5 bases at V and 7 bases at J, leaving 2 bases unmatched. The CDR3 here is CASSGGLANEQFF. Written as DNA, the CDR3 is TGTGCCAGTAGTGGGGGACTAGCGAATGAGCAGTTCTTC.

The chain has TRBV19 and TRBJ1-5; 8 bases agree with TRBD1. V lost 5 bases, J lost 2 bases, and 20 bases stayed unmatched. The CDR3 contains 20 residues. Germline V gene lookup returns CDR1 LNHDA and CDR2 SQIVND (reference sequence). The CDR3 DNA is TGTGCCAGTAGTGAACCATTAGGGAGACAGGGGTCATTGGGCAATCAGCCCCAGCATTTT. Translated, it gives CASSEPLGRQGSLGNQPQHF.

The chain uses TRBV12-3 or TRBV12-4 and TRBJ1-2; D ambiguous. The CDR3 extends over 13 amino acids. The V and J ends lost 6 bases and 6 bases respectively, with 14 bases between them. CDR3 nucleotides: TGTGCCAGCAGCCCCCTCCCAGCTAATGGCTACACCTTC. It codes for CASSPLPANGYTF.

The chain combines TRBV7-8 with TRBJ1-2; D not certain. The germline V gene has CDR1 SGHVS and CDR2 FQNEAQ. With 2 bases removed from V and 0 bases from J, the gap between germline ends came to 7 bases. This CDR3 spans 14 amino acids. The CDR3, as DNA: TGTGCCAGCAGCTTACGGCCGGCTAACTATGGCTACACCTTC. Its translation is CASSLRPANYGYTF. Full variable domain (rest looked up from reference TRBV7-8 and TRBJ1-2): GAGVSQSPRYKVAKRGQDVALRCDPISGHVSLFWYQQALGQGPEFLTYFQNEAQLDKSGLPSDRFFAERPEGSVSTLKIQRTQQEDSAVYLCASSLRPANYGYTFGSGTRLTVV.

This chain links TRBV20-1 with TRBJ1-5; no definite D call. There are 13 residues in the CDR3. The V gene lost 3 bases and the J gene lost 3 bases, with 9 bases spanning the gap. Germline CDR1 and CDR2: DFQATT and SNEGSKA (reference sequence). CDR3 amino acids: CSASSRLNQPQHF. DNA for the CDR3: TGCAGTGCTAGTTCCAGACTCAATCAGCCCCAGCATTTT.

V and J are TRBV3-1 (or the pseudogene TRBV3-2) and TRBJ1-1; 9 bases line up with TRBD1. V was pared by 6 bases and J by 5 bases, with 7 bases of the junction left unmatched. This CDR3 is built from 14 residues. The germline gives CDR1 LGHDT, CDR2 YNNKEL (reference sequence). The CDR3 DNA reads TGTGCCAGCAGACCTTGGACAGGGGAGACTGAAGCTTTCTTT. This gives the protein CASRPWTGETEAFF.

The chain is built from TRBV10-3 and TRBJ2-7, with TRBD2 identical over 10 bases. CDR3 length: 19 amino acids. The germline gives CDR1 ENHRY, CDR2 SYGVKD. Trimming cost V 0 bases and J 2 bases; bases outside gene matches: 13. CDR3 residues: CAISESGLAGGQGPYEQYF. CDR3 DNA sequence: TGTGCCATCAGTGAGTCGGGGTTAGCGGGGGGCCAGGGCCCCTACGAGCAGTACTTC.

This clone qualifies as large. V is TRBV14 and J is TRBJ2-7; 8 nucleotides agree with TRBD1. The V gene end was trimmed by 5 bases and the J gene end by 4 bases; junction bases not matched to a gene: 4. Germline-derived CDR1 and CDR2 are SGHDN and FVKESK. CDR3 size: 13 residues. The CDR3 loop reads CASSSNRGYEQYF. The CDR3 DNA reads as TGTGCCAGCAGCAGTAACAGGGGGTACGAGCAGTACTTC.

The rearrangement links TRBV7-2 to TRBJ1-1; 7 bases agree with TRBD1. Germline lookup yields CDR1 SGHTA and CDR2 FQGNSA. V dropped 5 bases and J dropped 4; count of bases not matched to a gene: 7. The CDR3 consists of 14 residues. The CDR3 is CASSLSPGGTEAFF. Written as DNA, the CDR3 is TGTGCCAGCAGCCTTTCTCCAGGGGGCACTGAAGCTTTCTTT. Using reference TRBV7-2 and TRBJ1-1 for the parts outside the CDR3, the full variable domain is GAGVSQSPSNKVTEKGKDVELRCDPISGHTALYWYRQSLGQGLEFLIYFQGNSAPDKSGLPSDRFSAERTGGSVSTLTIQRTQQEDSAVYLCASSLSPGGTEAFFGQGTRLTVV.

This chain joins TRBV2 and TRBJ1-5; D remains ambiguous. The CDR3 totals 13 residues. The germline gives CDR1 SNHLY, CDR2 FYNNEI. The V and J ends lost 8 bases and 3 bases respectively, with 11 bases between them. CDR3 sequence reads: CASGLENNQPQHF. DNA of the CDR3: TGTGCCAGCGGCTTGGAGAACAATCAGCCCCAGCATTTT.

This clone was picked up one time. The chain has TRBV7-2 and TRBJ1-2; D is perhaps TRBD1 (6 bases). V lost 5 bases to trimming and J lost 8 bases, with 21 bases between them. CDR1 and CDR2 (germline): SGHTA, FQGNSA. CDR3 size: 15 residues. The CDR3, as DNA: TGTGCCAGCAGCCCCACCAGGGGCCCCTCGAGGGGCTACACCTTC. It is translated as CASSPTRGPSRGYTF.

This chain uses TRBV29-1 with TRBJ1-3; 9 positions match TRBD1. Germline V lookup: CDR1 SQVTM, CDR2 ANQGSEA. Trimming at V came to 6 bases and at J to 7 bases, leaving 10 bases not matched to a gene. This CDR3 region has 14 residues. DNA for the CDR3: TGCAGCGTCCAACAGGGGGCTGCGAGGAACACCATATATTTT. It yields the protein CSVQQGAARNTIYF.

The rearrangement joins TRBV10-3 to TRBJ1-5; D is unresolved. Germline V CDR1 and CDR2: ENHRY, SYGVKD. V was pared by 4 bases and J by 0 bases, with 1 base between. This CDR3 spans 12 amino acids. The CDR3 spells CAISGSNQPQHF. The CDR3 region has the DNA TGTGCCATCAGTGGTAGCAATCAGCCCCAGCATTTT.

The rearrangement uses TRBV7-9 and TRBJ1-6; TRBD1 might be the D (6 bases). Trimming pared 3 bases from V and 10 bases from J, leaving 19 bases between. The CDR3 is made up of 16 amino acids. Germline loops: CDR1 SEHNR, CDR2 FQNEAQ (reference sequence). CDR3: CASSFGGTSKKSPLHF. In nucleotides, the CDR3 is TGTGCCAGCAGCTTTGGAGGGACATCGAAGAAGTCACCCCTCCACTTT.

V is TRBV19 and J is TRBJ1-5, with unresolved D. The CDR3 is 15 amino acids. V dropped 6 bases and J dropped 0 bases, with 12 bases sitting between them. Per the germline V gene, CDR1 is LNHDA and CDR2 is SQIVND (reference sequence). CDR3 loop: CASRAVNNSNQPQHF. CDR3 coding DNA: TGTGCCAGTAGGGCCGTCAACAATAGCAATCAGCCCCAGCATTTT.

This chain joins TRBV6-1 and TRBJ1-1, with D possibly TRBD1 on 5 matching bases. The CDR3 runs 16 residues. The V gene's germline CDR1 is MNHNS and CDR2 SASEGT. V was pared by 6 bases and J by 4 bases, with 21 bases between. The CDR3: CASREKRKGRGTEAFF. The CDR3, as DNA: TGTGCCAGCAGAGAAAAACGTAAGGGTAGGGGCACTGAAGCTTTCTTT.

The V and J genes are TRBV19 and TRBJ1-3, with D unclear. Germline V gene data show CDR1 as LNHDA and CDR2 as SQIVND (reference sequence). CDR3 length equals 14 residues. The V end was cut by 3 bases, the J end by 0 bases, with 6 bases between. The CDR3 coding sequence is TGTGCCAGTAGTATTTCCCTCTCTGGAAACACCATATATTTT. Translating gives CASSISLSGNTIYF. The complete variable domain, with remaining parts taken from reference TRBV19 and TRBJ1-3, reads DGGITQSPKYLFRKEGQNVTLSCEQNLNHDAMYWYRQDPGQGLRLIYYSQIVNDFQKGDIAEGYSVSREKKESFPLTVTSAQKNPTAFYLCASSISLSGNTIYFGEGSWLTVV.

Only one count was recorded for this clone. The chain has TRBV5-1 and TRBJ2-7; D not certain. This CDR3 contains 11 residues. The V gene's germline CDR1 is SGHRS and CDR2 YFSETQ. V lost 5 bases and J lost 6, with 9 bases in between. CDR3 loop: CASRIQGEQYF. The CDR3 DNA reads as TGCGCCAGCAGAATTCAAGGCGAGCAGTACTTC.

The rearrangement uses TRBV5-1 and TRBJ1-2; 9 nucleotides align to TRBD1. The J segment lost 3 bases and the V segment lost 4 bases, leaving 1 base of the junction unmatched. The CDR3 has 13 amino acids. Germline values: CDR1 SGHRS, CDR2 YFSETQ. For the CDR3, the DNA is TGCGCCAGCAGCCGGACAGGGGACTATGGCTACACCTTC. It is translated as CASSRTGDYGYTF.

The chain joins TRBV5-1 to TRBJ2-5; D remains unclear. The CDR3 is made up of 13 amino acids. V lost 1 base and J 1 base, leaving 5 bases between the germline ends. Germline loops: CDR1 SGHRS, CDR2 YFSETQ. The CDR3 sequence: CASSLIAQETQYF. DNA for the CDR3: TGCGCCAGCAGCTTGATAGCCCAAGAGACCCAGTACTTC.

V usage is TRBV2 and J usage is TRBJ1-5; maybe TRBD1 (5 bases). Germline loops: CDR1 SNHLY, CDR2 FYNNEI. The CDR3 is made up of 15 amino acids. The V end was cut by 5 bases, the J end by 4 bases, with 15 bases between. In DNA, the CDR3 is TGTGCCAGCAGTCCCGCCCCGGGGCGAAATCAGCCCCAGCATTTT. It encodes CASSPAPGRNQPQHF.

This chain uses TRBV27 with TRBJ1-1; D is possibly TRBD1 (6 bases). The CDR3 is made up of 13 amino acids. V shed 8 bases and J shed 7 bases, with 17 bases lying between them. Germline assignment: CDR1 MNHEY and CDR2 SMNVEV (reference sequence). For the CDR3, the DNA is TGTGCCAGCGCTTTCAGGGGCCTACATGAAGCTTTCTTT. Protein product: CASAFRGLHEAFF.

The gene calls are TRBV7-8 and TRBJ1-1, with 7 bases identical to TRBD1. After removal of 4 bases from V and 1 base from J, the junction contained 3 bases not matched to a gene. There are 14 residues in the CDR3. Per germline, CDR1 SGHVS and CDR2 FQNEAQ. CDR3 loop: CASSSGTANTEAFF. CDR3 DNA: TGTGCCAGCAGCTCCGGGACAGCGAACACTGAAGCTTTCTTT.

About this clone itself: A junction boundary mismatches the germline segment, possibly from a read error. The V and J genes are TRBV19 and TRBJ1-4, with D possibly TRBD1 on 5 matching bases. This CDR3 has 12 residues. CDR1 and CDR2 (germline): LNHDA, SQIVND (reference sequence). CDR3 in DNA: TGTGCCAGTAGCGACGGAAGACAGACGTTGTCTTTT. It codes for CASSDGRQTLSF.

This chain links TRBV30 with TRBJ2-6; D is unclear. The CDR3 covers 16 residues. Germline V gene data show CDR1 as GTSNPN and CDR2 as SVGIG (reference sequence). The V and J ends lost 0 bases and 0 bases respectively, with 9 bases between them. The CDR3 loop reads CAWSVGLSSGANVLTF. CDR3 nucleotide sequence: TGTGCCTGGAGTGTAGGTTTGAGCTCTGGGGCCAACGTCCTGACTTTC.

The chain combines TRBV6-2 or TRBV6-3 with TRBJ1-5; 10 bases line up with TRBD1. J was trimmed by 6 bases and V by 5 bases; bases with no gene match: 4. In germline, CDR1 is MNHEY, CDR2 SVGEGT. The CDR3 covers 14 residues. CDR3 DNA: TGTGCCAGCAGTCGACAGGGGGCCGGTCAGCCCCAGCATTTT. Translating it yields CASSRQGAGQPQHF.

The genes are TRBV5-1 and TRBJ1-1; D is uncertain. CDR1 and CDR2 (germline): SGHRS, YFSETQ. Between the trimmed V and J ends, which lost 4 bases and 5 bases, there was a span of 15 bases. This CDR3 has 14 amino acids. CDR3 loop: CASSPGGPGTEAFF. In nucleotides, the CDR3 is TGCGCCAGCAGCCCAGGAGGCCCCGGGACTGAAGCTTTCTTT.

This clone was picked up one time. The chain recombines TRBV14 with TRBJ1-1; no clear D. Per germline, CDR1 SGHDN and CDR2 FVKESK. V gave up 4 bases and J gave up 5 bases, with 14 bases separating them. This CDR3 spans 14 amino acids. CDR3 in DNA: TGTGCCAGCAGCCCCCTCCGAGGAGGGACTGAAGCTTTCTTT. It encodes CASSPLRGGTEAFF.

The rearrangement joins TRBV10-3 to TRBJ1-6; D gene uncertain. V was shortened by 7 bases and J by 6 bases, with 10 bases between the two germline ends. The CDR3 is made up of 13 amino acids. Germline V gene sequence: CDR1 ENHRY, CDR2 SYGVKD. For the CDR3, the DNA is TGTGCCATCAACGGGGAGGGTAATTCACCCCTCCACTTT. Translated: CAINGEGNSPLHF.